This paragraph reports one T cell receptor (beta chain). Which antigen it targets is not known. No much larger clone exists at a distance of one base, and base qualities are not known. These data belong to a study of blood T cell repertoires in COVID-19 (TCRdb year 2020). About the study as a whole: Samples covering the acute and convalescent phases of COVID-19 were provided by collaborators in the United States, Italy and Spain. Samples were obtained from the ongoing ImmuneRACE study (first 160 participants) and from some 1,200 subjects provided by 6 global collaborators. The repertoires were made available in a free public database intended to serve as a resource for research on the immune response to SARS-CoV-2. A de-identified subject ID, COVID-19 status, age in years and sex were almost always included in the sample metadata. The material from the prospective study consisted of cDNA or gDNA derived from T cells, B-cell-depleted T cells, or PBMCs. Where HLA class I and class II types were available, the types were taken from metadata supplied by the sample provider, not from assay-based typing. Subjects who had been exposed to COVID-19, were actively infected with it, or had recovered from it provided the deeply sampled blood TCRbeta repertoires that made up the dataset. What the work shows at the level of the full study, not this receptor alone: How much clinical and demographic metadata was included differed by source and by participant, and the metadata was provided uncurated.

The immunoSEQ Assay, a bias-controlled multiplex PCR, was used to amplify TCRbeta CDR3 regions from genomic DNA. Concerning the study's data processing: Nucleated cell counts per sample were estimated from amplification of reference gene primers within the assay. To quantify the absolute abundance of each unique TCRbeta CDR3 rearrangement, sequence reads were collapsed and filtered. For each sample, productive Simpson clonality was calculated as the square root of Simpson's diversity index over productive rearrangements. The immuneACCESS repertoire file appears here via TCRdb, limited to in-frame rearrangements. These files lack a portion of the clones; in checked studies, under half of the deficit traces to unresolved V genes, and the cause of the others is not known. For V, J and clone size, that table is used; D and trimming come from the DNA. This sample is represented by under 250,000 clones; around 88% of them were singletons. The ten largest clones add up to roughly 1.4% of the sample.

The collaborating institutions used their own protocols to collect whole blood in K2EDTA tubes. For TCRbeta analysis, collaborator samples were shipped as frozen whole blood, as isolated PBMCs, or as DNA extracted from either sample type. The sequenced sample consisted of peripheral blood. This receptor was obtained from a man of 80 years or more with acute or convalescent COVID-19.

The nucleotide sequence reads TGTGCCAGCAGCCCACGGACAGGGCATCGCACCGGGGAGCTGTTTTTT. This translates into CASSPRTGHRTGELFF. This chain joins TRBV9 to TRBJ2-2, with 8 bases matching TRBD1. At the junction V is shortened by 4 bases and J by 4 bases; bases outside the gene matches: 9. In the germline V gene, CDR1 corresponds to SGDLS and CDR2 to YYNGEE. From cysteine to phenylalanine, the CDR3 is 16 amino acids long. The read is trimmed to its CDR3 DNA, 48 bases read in frame from base 1.